This T cell receptor beta chain was recorded in a study of cytomegalovirus exposure and HLA in healthy donors. Study-level information: The same platform as the approximately 640 first-cohort repertoires was used for the 95 to 150 validation repertoires, a later analysis reported. Study-wide points: Many donors carried some public TCRs, although rarity characterized most TCR sequences. The authors listed 150 or so TCR beta chains as cytomegalovirus-associated.

The donors were members of the validation cohort comprising some 130 subjects, separate from the approximately 670-subject first cohort. In regard to this clone: Antigen unknown.

This CDR3 contains 13 residues. Looked up from germline, CDR1 is MDHEN and CDR2 is SYDVKM. Unmatched junction bases numbered 6, after V lost 10 bases and J lost 1 base. This table comes from immunoSEQ multiplex PCR, and its TCRdb copy is limited to in-frame clones, with some not included. The table has approximately 58,000 clones, 95% seen once. The sequencing input was PBMCs. The clonotype comes from a woman between 18 and 30 years old in good health and CMV-seropositive. This chain joins TRBV28 and TRBJ1-1; 7 bases fit TRBD1. The CDR3 DNA sequence: TGTGCCATACTAGGACAGGCGAACACTGAAGCTTTCTTT. Its protein product is CAILGQANTEAFF.